This is a list of T cell receptor beta chains from one sample in a study of PD-L1 blockade in urothelial cancer. The data were produced by immunoSEQ multiplex PCR, yet TCRdb's version contains in-frame clones alone and is incomplete. The sample has around 50,000 clones, roughly 88% seen once. Sequences were derived from PBMCs, sampled around atezolizumab (anti-PD-L1) treatment. These receptors originate from a man aged 50 or older with urothelial cancer. The CDR3 runs from the conserved cysteine through the conserved F or W. A D gene is named only where the DNA matches it firmly. The size entry is marked missing in some rows and otherwise reads once, few, many or a size class.

-	TRBJ2-1	TRBV6-1	-	TGTGCCAGCATTCTATCACGGGACAATGAGCAGTTCTTC	CASILSRDNEQFF
-	TRBJ2-1	TRBV2	TRBD1	TGTGCCAGCAGTGTACGGACAGGGTTCTACAATGAGCAGTTCTTC	CASSVRTGFYNEQFF
-	TRBJ1-4	TRBV7-6	TRBD1	TGTGCCAGCAGCTCTTACCCGGGACAGACTTATGAAAAACTGTTTTTT	CASSSYPGQTYEKLFF
-	TRBJ2-1	TRBV6-6	TRBD1	TGTGCCAGCAGTGGCCCAACAGGGGGCAATGAGCAGTTCTTC	CASSGPTGGNEQFF
few	TRBJ2-7	TRBV19	-	TGTGCCAGTAGTATCCTCATACAGGGTGGCGAGCAGTACTTC	CASSILIQGGEQYF
-	TRBJ2-3	TRBV9	TRBD2	TGTGCCAGCAGCGTAGCCGCTAGCGGGAGAAAGACAGATACGCAGTATTTT	CASSVAASGRKTDTQYF
-	TRBJ2-5	TRBV19	-	TGTGCCAGTAGTTTTACAAATCAAGAGACCCAGTACTTC	CASSFTNQETQYF
-	TRBJ2-5	TRBV5-1	-	TGCGCCAGCAGCTCACCGGGACAAGAGACCCAGTACTTC	CASSSPGQETQYF
few	TRBJ1-2	TRBV6-1	TRBD1	TGTGCCAGCACCCCGGACAGGGGCTACTATGGCTACACCTTC	CASTPDRGYYGYTF
-	TRBJ1-1	TRBV7-9	-	TGTGCCAGCACCCTAGGGGGGGTTGAAGCTTTCTTT	CASTLGGVEAFF
-	TRBJ1-2	TRBV29-1	-	TGCAGCGTCCTCACCGGGACAAAAAGCGGCTACACCTTC	CSVLTGTKSGYTF
few	TRBJ1-2	TRBV11-2	-	TGTGCCAGCAGCCTAAATGAGGATCCCAGCTATGGCTACACCTTC	CASSLNEDPSYGYTF
once	TRBJ1-5	TRBV12-5	-	TGTGCTAGTGGTCCCCCAGACAGGTTCAATCAGCCCCAGCATTTT	CASGPPDRFNQPQHF
few	TRBJ1-1	TRBV7-8	TRBD1	TGTGCCAGCAGCTCCTCACAGGGGATGAACACTGAAGCTTTCTTT	CASSSSQGMNTEAFF
once	TRBJ1-3	TRBV7-8	TRBD1	TGTGCCAGCAGCTACCCGGGACAGGGGCTCCTTTACTCTGGAAACACCATATATTTT	CASSYPGQGLLYSGNTIYF
once	TRBJ2-5	TRBV11-3	-	TGTGCCAGCAGCTCTGGGCCCTTGGAGACCCAGTACTTC	CASSSGPLETQYF
few	TRBJ2-3	TRBV29-1	TRBD2	TGCAGCGTTGGGGGGGGGAATAGGCCCACAGATACGCAGTATTTT	CSVGGGNRPTDTQYF
-	TRBJ2-5	TRBV7-7	TRBD2	TGTGCCAGCGGTGTAGCGGGAGTTGAGACCCAGTACTTC	CASGVAGVETQYF
-	TRBJ2-3	TRBV27	-	TGTGCCAGCAGTTTACTAGCCGGAGGGGACACAGATACGCAGTATTTT	CASSLLAGGDTDTQYF
-	TRBJ2-7	TRBV30	-	TGTGCCTGGAGTGTACCATCCGGGGGGCCCCTAATCGAGCAGTACTTC	CAWSVPSGGPLIEQYF
-	TRBJ2-1	TRBV11-2	TRBD2	TGTGCCAGCAGCTTTGGGTCGGGGGGGGCCTACAATGAGCAGTTCTTC	CASSFGSGGAYNEQFF
once	TRBJ2-1	TRBV6-1	TRBD1	TGTGCCAGCAGTACCGGGACAGTATTCAATGAGCAGTTCTTC	CASSTGTVFNEQFF
-	TRBJ1-5	TRBV27	-	TGTGCCAGCAGTCCACGGAGCGGGTTCCAGCCCCAGCATTTT	CASSPRSGFQPQHF
-	TRBJ1-5	TRBV7-9	TRBD1	TGTGCCAGCAGCTACGCAGGGGGGCCATATAGCAATCAGCCCCAGCATTTT	CASSYAGGPYSNQPQHF
-	TRBJ2-1	TRBV9	-	TGTGCCAGCAGCGTAGGTCAATACAATGAGCAGTTCTTC	CASSVGQYNEQFF
-	TRBJ2-2	TRBV30	-	TGTGCCTGGCACGGGACACACACCGGGGAGCTGTTTTTT	CAWHGTHTGELFF
-	TRBJ1-6	TRBV7-9	-	TGTGCCAGCAGAAGAGGGAGGGCAGATAATTCACCCCTCCACTTT	CASRRGRADNSPLHF
-	TRBJ2-7	TRBV15	-	TGTGCCACCAGCAGAGGGGCGAGCTCCTACGAGCAGTACTTC	CATSRGASSYEQYF
-	TRBJ2-4	TRBV6-6	TRBD1	TGTGCCAGCATTCAGGGGGACCAAAACATTCAGTACTTC	CASIQGDQNIQYF
-	TRBJ1-1	TRBV6-5	TRBD1	TGTGCCAGCAGGCGACAGGGGAGGGCTTTCTTT	CASRRQGRAFF
-	TRBJ2-2	TRBV19	-	TGTGCCAGTAGTAGAAGCATCACCGGGGAGCTGTTTTTT	CASSRSITGELFF